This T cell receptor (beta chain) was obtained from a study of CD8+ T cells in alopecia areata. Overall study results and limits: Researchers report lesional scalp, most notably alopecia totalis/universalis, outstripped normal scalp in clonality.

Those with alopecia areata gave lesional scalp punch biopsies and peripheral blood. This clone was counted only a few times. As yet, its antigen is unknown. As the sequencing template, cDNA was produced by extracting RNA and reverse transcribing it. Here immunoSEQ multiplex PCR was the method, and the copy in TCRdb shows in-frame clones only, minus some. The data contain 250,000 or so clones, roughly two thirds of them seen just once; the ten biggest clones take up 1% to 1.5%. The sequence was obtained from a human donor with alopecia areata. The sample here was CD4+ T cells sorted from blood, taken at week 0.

The CDR3 coding sequence is TGTGCCAGCAGCCCTTCGACCGGCACAGATACGCAGTATTTT. This gives the protein CASSPSTGTDTQYF. This chain connects TRBV7-8 to TRBJ2-3; D is unclear. The germline gives CDR1 SGHVS, CDR2 FQNEAQ. This CDR3 has 14 residues. The V end lost 5 bases, the J end lost 1 base, and 10 bases lay between the germline ends.